This T cell receptor (beta chain) is from a study of blood T cell repertoires in COVID-19. Study summary: Whether acute or convalescent, the COVID-19 samples came from the United States, Italy and Spain. The analysed material was cDNA or gDNA that came from T cells, B-cell-depleted T cells, or PBMCs.

As handled by the study authors: Amplification of reference gene primers provided the estimated nucleated cell counts. Sequenced by immunoSEQ multiplex PCR; TCRdb stores in-frame clones only, minus some. That table gives V, J and clone size, and the DNA gave D and trimming. The profile covers about 58,000 clones, with roughly three quarters appearing a single time and about 34% taken by the ten largest. The sequence was obtained from a human donor in a cohort sampled during active COVID-19. What was sequenced was peripheral blood.

The CDR3 is CASSFPGLAGSGELFF. For the CDR3, the DNA is TGTGCCAGCAGCTTTCCGGGACTAGCGGGATCCGGGGAGCTGTTTTTT. The chain is built from TRBV5-4 and TRBJ2-2; 13 positions agree with TRBD2. Germline CDR1 is SGHNT and CDR2 is YYREEE (reference sequence). V lost 2 bases, J lost 6 bases, and 4 bases stayed unmatched. CDR3 length: 16 residues.